The 7 T cell receptor beta chains listed next were all sequenced from one sample in a study of CD8 T cells in ankylosing spondylitis. TCRdb reanalysed the 5' RACE reads using MiXCR and keeps one entry per CDR3 protein. The table shows 130,000 or so distinct CDR3 sequences, with approximately 10% occurring only once. Sequences were obtained from blood, either unsorted or a sorted T cell fraction (not recorded which). These receptors were taken from a female donor with ankylosing spondylitis or in good health (not recorded which).

This clonotype was seen at least ten times. The chain carries TRBV28 and TRBJ1-1; maybe TRBD1 (6 bases). There are 15 residues in the CDR3. Germline V CDR1 and CDR2: MDHEN, SYDVKM. Trimming removed 5 bases from V and 1 base from J, with 14 bases in between. CDR3 sequence reads: CASSTRPGQNTEAFF. CDR3 in DNA: TGTGCCAGCAGTACTCGACCGGGACAGAACACTGAAGCTTTCTTT. Together with reference TRBV28 and TRBJ1-1, the CDR3 gives the full variable domain: DVKVTQSSRYLVKRTGEKVFLECVQDMDHENMFWYRQDPGLGLRLIYFSYDVKMKEKGDIPEGYSVSREKKERFSLILESASTNQTSMYLCASSTRPGQNTEAFFGQGTRLTVV.

At least ten counts were recorded for this clonotype. The chain is built from TRBV10-3 and TRBJ2-1; 9 bases map to TRBD2. With V trimmed by 3 bases and J by 3 bases, 3 bases remained unmatched. This CDR3 has 15 residues. The germline V gene has CDR1 ENHRY and CDR2 SYGVKD. The CDR3 sequence is CAISDSRGGYNEQFF. In nucleotides, the CDR3 is TGTGCCATCAGTGATTCGCGGGGGGGCTACAATGAGCAGTTCTTC.

The sample holds many counts of this clonotype. J is TRBJ2-3 and V is TRBV20-1, with D unresolved. The V end was cut by 5 bases, the J end by 4 bases, with 10 bases between. From germline, CDR1 is DFQATT and CDR2 SNEGSKA (reference sequence). The CDR3 contains 12 residues. The CDR3 DNA follows: TGCAGTGCTCGTACCCTAGCAGATACGCAGTATTTT. Translating gives CSARTLADTQYF.

This chain joins TRBV5-3 and TRBJ1-4; D unclear. TRBV5-3 falls under the ORF class, with uncertain function. V gave up 9 bases and J gave up 7 bases, with 19 bases separating them. The CDR3 sequence is 14 residues long. The CDR3 is CAMSFGQVGEKLFF. The CDR3 DNA reads TGTGCCATGAGCTTTGGGCAGGTTGGTGAAAAACTGTTTTTT.

The chain has TRBV20-1 and TRBJ2-2, with D unclear. CDR1 and CDR2 (germline): DFQATT, SNEGSKA (reference sequence). Trimming cost V 3 bases and J 3 bases, with 11 bases left between them. The length of the CDR3 is 14 residues. CDR3 protein: CSASVQPYTGELFF. In DNA form, the CDR3 reads TGCAGTGCTAGTGTCCAGCCGTACACCGGGGAGCTGTTTTTT.

This clonotype came up many times. J is TRBJ1-4 and V is TRBV3-1; the match to TRBD1 covers 8 bases. The CDR3 has 15 amino acids. V gave up 5 bases and J gave up 8 bases; unmatched junction bases: 10. Germline CDR1 LGHDT, CDR2 YNNKEL (reference sequence). The CDR3: CASSDNGQGREKLFF. As DNA, the CDR3 is TGTGCCAGCAGCGATAATGGACAGGGAAGGGAAAAACTGTTTTTT. Variable domain in full (rest from reference TRBV3-1 and TRBJ1-4): DTAVSQTPKYLVTQMGNDKSIKCEQNLGHDTMYWYKQDSKKFLKIMFSYNNKELIINETVPNRFSPKSPDKAHLNLHINSLELGDSAVYFCASSDNGQGREKLFFGSGTQLSVL.

The rearrangement links TRBV3-1 to TRBJ1-4; 7 nucleotides match TRBD1. The junction had 8 bases not matched to a gene; V was cut back by 5 bases and J by 8 bases. This CDR3 is built from 14 residues. The germline V gene has CDR1 LGHDT and CDR2 YNNKEL (reference sequence). CDR3 sequence reads: CASSSWDSNEKLFF. Here the CDR3 DNA reads TGTGCCAGCAGCTCTTGGGACAGTAACGAAAAACTGTTTTTT.